This T cell receptor (beta chain) was recovered during a study of T cell changes during pregnancy in multiple sclerosis. Assay: immunoSEQ multiplex PCR; the TCRdb copy retains only in-frame clones and omits some. The data contain fewer than 110,000 clones, around 91% of them singletons. This clone was seen once. The CDR3 extends over 16 amino acids. The V gene's germline CDR1 is SGHRS and CDR2 YFSETQ. J lost 4 bases, V lost 4 bases, and 8 bases had no gene match. This clonotype originated in a female donor with multiple sclerosis, enrolled in a pregnancy study. The V gene is TRBV5-1, the J gene TRBJ2-2; 9 bases are shared with TRBD1. The sample in question was peripheral blood, obtained after pregnancy. For the CDR3, the DNA is TGCGCCAGCAGCCACCGGACAGGGGAGAGCACCGGGGAGCTGTTTTTT. Its protein is CASSHRTGESTGELFF.